This is a list of T cell receptor beta chains from one sample in a study of T-cell reconstitution after alpha-beta-depleted transplantation in children. TCRdb independently ran MiXCR on the PCR reads; one entry per CDR3 protein. The data show 400,000 to 450,000 distinct CDR3 sequences, roughly 43% seen once. This material consisted of PBMCs, taken before TCRalphabeta/CD19-depleted stem cell transplant. The receptors stem from a girl between 2 and 10 years old with aplastic anemia, due to receive a stem cell transplant. The CDR3 runs from the conserved cysteine through the conserved F or W. D genes are given only for firm matches. Not every row has a clone size; where given, it reads once, few, many or a size class.

J gene: TRBJ1-5; V gene: TRBV6-1; clone size: .; D gene: .; CDR3 DNA: TGTGCCAGCAGTGCCCCCGGGACGGTACTCTATAGCAATCAGCCCCAGCATTTT; CDR3 protein: CASSAPGTVLYSNQPQHF
J gene: TRBJ1-1; V gene: TRBV5-1; clone size: .; D gene: TRBD1; CDR3 DNA: TGCGCCAGCAGCCCCGGGACAGGACGTACACCTGAAGCTTTCTTT; CDR3 protein: CASSPGTGRTPEAFF
J gene: TRBJ2-1; V gene: TRBV15; clone size: .; D gene: .; CDR3 DNA: TGTGCCACCAGCAGAGATATGAATGAGCAGTTCTTC; CDR3 protein: CATSRDMNEQFF
J gene: TRBJ2-1; V gene: TRBV5-1; clone size: .; D gene: TRBD2; CDR3 DNA: TGCGCCAGCACATGGACTAGCGGGAAAATGAATGAGCAGTTCTTC; CDR3 protein: CASTWTSGKMNEQFF
J gene: TRBJ1-1; V gene: TRBV6-5; clone size: .; D gene: .; CDR3 DNA: TGTGCCAGCAGTTACTCGGTGACAGCCCACATGAACACTGAAGCTTTCTTT; CDR3 protein: CASSYSVTAHMNTEAFF
J gene: TRBJ2-3; V gene: TRBV6-4; clone size: .; D gene: TRBD2; CDR3 DNA: TGTGCCAGCAGTGACTCGGTGGCGGGGGGCACAGATACGCAGTATTTT; CDR3 protein: CASSDSVAGGTDTQYF
J gene: TRBJ2-5; V gene: TRBV28; clone size: .; D gene: .; CDR3 DNA: TGTGCCAGCAGACGAGGGGCCCTGAGAGAGACCCAGTACTTC; CDR3 protein: CASRRGALRETQYF
J gene: TRBJ2-1; V gene: TRBV20-1; clone size: .; D gene: TRBD1; CDR3 DNA: TGCAGTGCCTCGAGACAGGGTTCCCGCAATGAGCAGTTCTTC; CDR3 protein: CSASRQGSRNEQFF
J gene: TRBJ2-2; V gene: TRBV6-1; clone size: .; D gene: .; CDR3 DNA: TGTGCCAGCCAAGGGGGTTGGACCGGGGAGCTGTTTTTT; CDR3 protein: CASQGGWTGELFF
J gene: TRBJ2-7; V gene: TRBV5-8; clone size: many; D gene: .; CDR3 DNA: TGTGCCAGCAGCACTCGGGACGGTCCCTACGAGCAGTACTTC; CDR3 protein: CASSTRDGPYEQYF
J gene: TRBJ2-1; V gene: TRBV5-6; clone size: many; D gene: .; CDR3 DNA: TGTGCCAGCAGCGTCCTGACTAGTTCCTACAATGAGCAGTTCTTC; CDR3 protein: CASSVLTSSYNEQFF
J gene: TRBJ2-1; V gene: TRBV7-9; clone size: many; D gene: .; CDR3 DNA: TGTGCCAGCAGGGGGGACGGCGACAATGAGCAGTTCTTC; CDR3 protein: CASRGDGDNEQFF
J gene: TRBJ2-4; V gene: TRBV27; clone size: few; D gene: TRBD2; CDR3 DNA: TGTGCCAGCAGTCGGGGGGGGACCAAAAACATTCAGTACTTC; CDR3 protein: CASSRGGTKNIQYF
J gene: TRBJ2-1; V gene: TRBV4-3; clone size: many; D gene: TRBD2; CDR3 DNA: TGCGCCAGCAGCCAACTAGCGGGGGATGAGCAGTTCTTC; CDR3 protein: CASSQLAGDEQFF
J gene: TRBJ1-4; V gene: TRBV6-6; clone size: few; D gene: TRBD1; CDR3 DNA: TGTGCCAGCTGCCGAACAGGGGATGAAAAACTGTTTTTT; CDR3 protein: CASCRTGDEKLFF
J gene: TRBJ2-2; V gene: TRBV29-1; clone size: .; D gene: TRBD2; CDR3 DNA: TGCAGCGTCCCGGGACTAGCGGGGGCGAACACCGGGGAGCTGTTTTTT; CDR3 protein: CSVPGLAGANTGELFF
J gene: TRBJ1-1; V gene: TRBV24-1; clone size: .; D gene: TRBD1; CDR3 DNA: TGTGCCACCAGTGACAAAGGGACAGTCCCCACTGAAGCTTTCTTT; CDR3 protein: CATSDKGTVPTEAFF
J gene: TRBJ2-3; V gene: TRBV12-3/TRBV12-4; clone size: .; D gene: .; CDR3 DNA: TGTGCCAGCAGTTTAGCGGGAAGGCAGTATTTT; CDR3 protein: CASSLAGRQYF
J gene: TRBJ1-2; V gene: TRBV11-1; clone size: .; D gene: TRBD1; CDR3 DNA: TGTGCCAGCCGGGGGACAGGGGGTAACTATGGCTACACCTTC; CDR3 protein: CASRGTGGNYGYTF
J gene: TRBJ2-7; V gene: TRBV7-2; clone size: .; D gene: TRBD2; CDR3 DNA: TGTGCCAGCAGCTATGGCGGGAGTTTGACCTACGAGCAGTACTTC; CDR3 protein: CASSYGGSLTYEQYF
J gene: TRBJ2-7; V gene: TRBV11-2; clone size: .; D gene: TRBD2; CDR3 DNA: TGTGCCAGCAGAGCAAGCGGGAGGACCTACGAGCAGTACTTC; CDR3 protein: CASRASGRTYEQYF
J gene: TRBJ1-2; V gene: TRBV4-1; clone size: .; D gene: .; CDR3 DNA: TGCGCCAGCAGCCAAGATATTACGGTTGACTATGGCTACACCTTC; CDR3 protein: CASSQDITVDYGYTF
J gene: TRBJ2-7; V gene: TRBV2; clone size: few; D gene: .; CDR3 DNA: TGTGCCAGCAGTACATCCCGCCGGGCCTCGCGCGAGCAGTACTTC; CDR3 protein: CASSTSRRASREQYF
J gene: TRBJ2-1; V gene: TRBV20-1; clone size: .; D gene: TRBD2; CDR3 DNA: TGCAGTGCTCACGCCCTGACGGTAGCGGGAGTTTCCAATGAGCAGTTCTTC; CDR3 protein: CSAHALTVAGVSNEQFF
J gene: TRBJ2-7; V gene: TRBV20-1; clone size: few; D gene: .; CDR3 DNA: TGCAGTGCTAGTGGCAGGTACGAGCAGTACTTC; CDR3 protein: CSASGRYEQYF
J gene: TRBJ2-2; V gene: TRBV11-2; clone size: .; D gene: TRBD2; CDR3 DNA: TGTGCCAGCAGCCCGAGAGGGACTAGCGGGACAGGGACCGGGGAGCTGTTTTTT; CDR3 protein: CASSPRGTSGTGTGELFF
J gene: TRBJ2-1; V gene: TRBV6-5; clone size: .; D gene: .; CDR3 DNA: TGTGCCAGCAGTTACAAGGGACCACCCTTCTCTGATGAGCAGTTCTTC; CDR3 protein: CASSYKGPPFSDEQFF
J gene: TRBJ2-5; V gene: TRBV5-1; clone size: few; D gene: .; CDR3 DNA: TGCGCCAGCAGCCCGGGTTGGGGTTCGCAGGAGACCCAGTACTTC; CDR3 protein: CASSPGWGSQETQYF
J gene: TRBJ2-2; V gene: TRBV4-2; clone size: many; D gene: TRBD2; CDR3 DNA: TGTGCCAGCAGCCAAGGGAGCGGGGACGGGGAGCTGTTTTTT; CDR3 protein: CASSQGSGDGELFF
J gene: TRBJ2-1; V gene: TRBV27; clone size: .; D gene: .; CDR3 DNA: TGTGCCAGCAGTTTGGACCTCAGACTAGATGAGCAGTTCTTC; CDR3 protein: CASSLDLRLDEQFF
J gene: TRBJ2-1; V gene: TRBV20-1; clone size: .; D gene: TRBD2; CDR3 DNA: TGCAGTGCTAGAGCCCCTGAGCGGGGAAACAATGAGCAGTTCTTC; CDR3 protein: CSARAPERGNNEQFF
J gene: TRBJ2-7; V gene: TRBV20-1; clone size: once; D gene: .; CDR3 DNA: TGCAGTGCTAGTGCCGGGGACGAGCAGTACTTC; CDR3 protein: CSASAGDEQYF
J gene: TRBJ2-1; V gene: TRBV2; clone size: few; D gene: TRBD1; CDR3 DNA: TGTGCCAGCACCTCAGGGGGCTCTGGGAGCTATGAGCAGTTCTTC; CDR3 protein: CASTSGGSGSYEQFF
J gene: TRBJ1-5; V gene: TRBV7-8; clone size: .; D gene: TRBD1; CDR3 DNA: TGTGCCAGCAGCTTAGCCCAGGGGGCTCAGCCCCAGCATTTT; CDR3 protein: CASSLAQGAQPQHF
J gene: TRBJ2-2; V gene: TRBV12-5; clone size: few; D gene: .; CDR3 DNA: TGTGCTACCCGGGGACTGGTTATTTATGGGACCGGGGAGCTGTTTTTT; CDR3 protein: CATRGLVIYGTGELFF
J gene: TRBJ2-1; V gene: TRBV18; clone size: .; D gene: .; CDR3 DNA: TGTGCCAGCTCACCACCCGACGCTAGAACCTCCTACAATGAGCAGTTCTTC; CDR3 protein: CASSPPDARTSYNEQFF
J gene: TRBJ2-5; V gene: TRBV12-3/TRBV12-4; clone size: many; D gene: .; CDR3 DNA: TGTGCCAGCGTGTTAGGGGGGACCCAGTACTTC; CDR3 protein: CASVLGGTQYF
J gene: TRBJ2-3; V gene: TRBV20-1; clone size: once; D gene: TRBD2; CDR3 DNA: TGCAGTGCTAGTAGCGGGGGGGCCCCCCCAGATACGCAGTATTTT; CDR3 protein: CSASSGGAPPDTQYF
J gene: TRBJ2-2; V gene: TRBV12-3/TRBV12-4; clone size: .; D gene: .; CDR3 DNA: TGTGCCAGCAGAGTAGTGGGAGGAGGGACCGGGGAGCTGTTTTTT; CDR3 protein: CASRVVGGGTGELFF
J gene: TRBJ2-1; V gene: TRBV7-3; clone size: .; D gene: TRBD2; CDR3 DNA: TGTGCCAGCAGCGCCACCGGGACTAGGCCGATCGGGCAGTTCTTC; CDR3 protein: CASSATGTRPIGQFF
J gene: TRBJ2-4; V gene: TRBV20-1; clone size: many; D gene: .; CDR3 DNA: TGCAGTGCTAGCGGGCGGGGGCAAAACATTCAGTACTTC; CDR3 protein: CSASGRGQNIQYF
J gene: TRBJ2-1; V gene: TRBV20-1; clone size: few; D gene: .; CDR3 DNA: TGCAGTGCTAATGGGGTCTACAATGAGCAGTTCTTC; CDR3 protein: CSANGVYNEQFF
J gene: TRBJ2-7; V gene: TRBV6-5; clone size: .; D gene: .; CDR3 DNA: TGTGCCAGCAGTTACAAGGTTGACAACTACTACGAGCAGTACTTC; CDR3 protein: CASSYKVDNYYEQYF
J gene: TRBJ2-3; V gene: TRBV6-1; clone size: .; D gene: TRBD2; CDR3 DNA: TGTGCCAGCAGACGGGAGGGAAGGGATACGCAGTATTTT; CDR3 protein: CASRREGRDTQYF
J gene: TRBJ2-7; V gene: TRBV7-2; clone size: many; D gene: TRBD2; CDR3 DNA: TGTGCCAGCAGCGAATGGACTAGCGCGTCCTACGAGCAGTACTTC; CDR3 protein: CASSEWTSASYEQYF
J gene: TRBJ2-7; V gene: TRBV28; clone size: .; D gene: .; CDR3 DNA: TGTGCCAGCAGTGCCCCGGTGGCCTACGAGCAGTACTTC; CDR3 protein: CASSAPVAYEQYF
J gene: TRBJ1-1; V gene: TRBV7-3; clone size: .; D gene: .; CDR3 DNA: TGTGCCAGCAGCTTAAGCAGTATGAACACTGAAGCTTTCTTT; CDR3 protein: CASSLSSMNTEAFF
J gene: TRBJ2-7; V gene: TRBV6-4; clone size: .; D gene: .; CDR3 DNA: TGTGCCAGGGCAGGAGTCTACGAGCAGTACTTC; CDR3 protein: CARAGVYEQYF
J gene: TRBJ2-3; V gene: TRBV5-1; clone size: .; D gene: TRBD2; CDR3 DNA: TGCGCCAGCAGCTCCATAGCGGGAGGGCCTATGACAGATACGCAGTATTTT; CDR3 protein: CASSSIAGGPMTDTQYF
J gene: TRBJ1-5; V gene: TRBV29-1; clone size: .; D gene: TRBD1; CDR3 DNA: TGCAGCGTCTTGACAGGGGGACGCAATCAGCCCCAGCATTTT; CDR3 protein: CSVLTGGRNQPQHF
J gene: TRBJ2-5; V gene: TRBV20-1; clone size: .; D gene: .; CDR3 DNA: TGCAGTGCTAGAGTTCTAGCGTCGGAGACCCAGTACTTC; CDR3 protein: CSARVLASETQYF
J gene: TRBJ2-2; V gene: TRBV28; clone size: few; D gene: .; CDR3 DNA: TGTGCCAGCAGTTTGTGGGCGAACACCGGGGAGCTGTTTTTT; CDR3 protein: CASSLWANTGELFF
J gene: TRBJ2-5; V gene: TRBV5-1; clone size: few; D gene: .; CDR3 DNA: TGCGCCAGCAGCCCCCGGATAGGGACGGTAGGGGAGACCCAGTACTTC; CDR3 protein: CASSPRIGTVGETQYF
J gene: TRBJ2-5; V gene: TRBV28; clone size: .; D gene: .; CDR3 DNA: TGTGCCAGCAGTTTAAGAGGGTTTGAGACCCAGTACTTC; CDR3 protein: CASSLRGFETQYF
J gene: TRBJ2-1; V gene: TRBV27; clone size: few; D gene: TRBD1; CDR3 DNA: TGTGCCAGCAGTTCAGACCGGGACAGACCTTACAATGAGCAGTTCTTC; CDR3 protein: CASSSDRDRPYNEQFF